This is a list of T cell receptor delta chains from one sample in a study of gamma-delta chains in newborns, infants, children. TCRdb redid the clone calls on the reads with CATT. Of about 5,200 delta-chain clones in the sample, around 3.2% are singletons; the top ten hold roughly 15%. Material for sequencing was blood. These TCRs come from a child who was a newborn, infant or young child, either healthy, febrile or measles-vaccinated (not recorded which). Each CDR3 is given with its conserved first and last residue. The order of the fields is clone size, D gene, J gene, V gene, CDR3 DNA, CDR3 protein. The D gene is left open where the match is weak. Clone size appears in some rows only: once, few, many, or a class for an expanded clone.

clone_size: -; d_call: TRDD3; j_call: TRDJ3; v_call: TRDV2; cdr3_nt: TGTGCCTGTGATCCTGTACTGGGGGATACCCCCTTCATCTCCTGGGACACCCGACAGATGTTTTTC; cdr3_aa: CACDPVLGDTPFISWDTRQMFF
clone_size: few; d_call: -; j_call: TRDJ3; v_call: TRDV1; cdr3_nt: TGTGCTCTTGGGGATCCGGGCCTTCCTACAAGCTGGGGGAGCTCCTGGGACACCCGACAGATGTTTTTC; cdr3_aa: CALGDPGLPTSWGSSWDTRQMFF
clone_size: -; d_call: TRDD3; j_call: TRDJ1; v_call: TRDV1; cdr3_nt: TGTGCTCTTGGGGAACTCTACCGGGGGATACATACGTACACCGATAAACTCATCTTT; cdr3_aa: CALGELYRGIHTYTDKLIF
clone_size: few; d_call: TRDD3; j_call: TRDJ2; v_call: TRDV2; cdr3_nt: TGTGCCTGTGACGAACTGGGGGATACTGGGATGACAGCACAACTCTTCTTT; cdr3_aa: CACDELGDTGMTAQLFF
clone_size: few; d_call: TRDD3; j_call: TRDJ3; v_call: TRDV2; cdr3_nt: TGTGCCTGTGACACCGCGGAAGGGGGATCCAGCTCCTGGGACACCCGACAGATGTTTTTC; cdr3_aa: CACDTAEGGSSSWDTRQMFF
clone_size: -; d_call: -; j_call: TRDJ3; v_call: TRDV2; cdr3_nt: TGTGCCTGTGACACCGGATGGGGGGACTCCTGGGACACCCGACAGATGTTTTTC; cdr3_aa: CACDTGWGDSWDTRQMFF
clone_size: few; d_call: -; j_call: TRDJ1; v_call: TRDV1; cdr3_nt: TGTGCTCTTGGGGAACTAAAGATTGGGTCCGGAACTACCGATAAACTCATCTTT; cdr3_aa: CALGELKIGSGTTDKLIF
clone_size: -; d_call: TRDD3; j_call: TRDJ1; v_call: TRDV1; cdr3_nt: TGTGCTCTTGGGAAGGCCTTCAGTAATACTGGGGATCGGATCACCGATAAACTCATCTTT; cdr3_aa: CALGKAFSNTGDRITDKLIF
clone_size: medium-sized; d_call: TRDD3; j_call: TRDJ2; v_call: TRDV2; cdr3_nt: TGTGCCTGTGACCCGCTACCGGGGGATACGAATCCGATGACAGCACAACTCTTCTTT; cdr3_aa: CACDPLPGDTNPMTAQLFF
clone_size: -; d_call: TRDD3; j_call: TRDJ1; v_call: TRDV1; cdr3_nt: TGTGCTCTTGGGGAGACAATCCCCTCACTGGGGGTTGAGTACACCGATAAACTCATCTTT; cdr3_aa: CALGETIPSLGVEYTDKLIF
clone_size: -; d_call: -; j_call: TRDJ1; v_call: TRDV2; cdr3_nt: TGTGCCTGTGACAGGATGTACACCGATAAACTCATCTTT; cdr3_aa: CACDRMYTDKLIF
clone_size: medium-sized; d_call: TRDD3; j_call: TRDJ2; v_call: TRDV2; cdr3_nt: TGTGCCTGTGACACCGTGGGGGATAATACAGCACAACTCTTCTTT; cdr3_aa: CACDTVGDNTAQLFF
clone_size: -; d_call: TRDD3; j_call: TRDJ3; v_call: TRDV2; cdr3_nt: TGTGCCTGTGACACCGTAGTGGGGGATACGAGCTCCTGGGACACCCGACAGATGTTTTTC; cdr3_aa: CACDTVVGDTSSWDTRQMFF
clone_size: few; d_call: TRDD3; j_call: TRDJ1; v_call: TRDV1; cdr3_nt: TGTGCTCTTGGGGTCCCATTTCCCGGACTGGGGATGGTGTACACCGATAAACTCATCTTT; cdr3_aa: CALGVPFPGLGMVYTDKLIF
clone_size: few; d_call: TRDD3; j_call: TRDJ2; v_call: TRDV2; cdr3_nt: TGTGCCTGTGACATACTGGGGGATACGCGGACAGCACAACTCTTCTTT; cdr3_aa: CACDILGDTRTAQLFF
clone_size: few; d_call: TRDD3; j_call: TRDJ3; v_call: TRDV2; cdr3_nt: TGTGCCTGTGACGGTCCTGGGGGATCCTGGGACACCCGACAGATGTTTTTC; cdr3_aa: CACDGPGGSWDTRQMFF
clone_size: few; d_call: -; j_call: TRDJ3; v_call: TRDV2; cdr3_nt: TGTGCCTGTGACACCGTGGGGGTGAGCTCCTGGGACACCCGACAGATGTTTTTC; cdr3_aa: CACDTVGVSSWDTRQMFF